This T cell receptor (beta chain) was retrieved from a study of shared clonotypes between healthy human individuals. Sorted-subset replicate PCRs used about 200 ng DNA, approximately 33,000 T cell genomes. Some clones are missing from TCRdb's copy, which holds only in-frame ones; the method was immunoSEQ multiplex PCR. The sample contains some 580,000 clones, 95% to 98% of which appear only once. This CDR3 has 16 residues. Trimming pared 5 bases from V and 5 bases from J, leaving 21 bases between. Per the germline V gene, CDR1 is SEHNR and CDR2 is FQNEAQ (reference sequence). As defined, naive CD8 cells were CD45RO-negative and positively selected for CCR7, with terminally differentiated effector memory CD45RA+ cells excluded. Participating donors were healthy, HIV-negative adults free of recent acute infections or vaccinations.

V is TRBV7-9 and J is TRBJ2-5; D is possibly TRBD1 (5 bases). The sequence was collected from a man aged 30-40 years in good health. Sample: naive CD8+ T cells sorted from blood. DNA for the CDR3: TGTGCCAGCAGCCTCCCACCTTCGACAGTCCTCGAGACCCAGTACTTC. It encodes CASSLPPSTVLETQYF.